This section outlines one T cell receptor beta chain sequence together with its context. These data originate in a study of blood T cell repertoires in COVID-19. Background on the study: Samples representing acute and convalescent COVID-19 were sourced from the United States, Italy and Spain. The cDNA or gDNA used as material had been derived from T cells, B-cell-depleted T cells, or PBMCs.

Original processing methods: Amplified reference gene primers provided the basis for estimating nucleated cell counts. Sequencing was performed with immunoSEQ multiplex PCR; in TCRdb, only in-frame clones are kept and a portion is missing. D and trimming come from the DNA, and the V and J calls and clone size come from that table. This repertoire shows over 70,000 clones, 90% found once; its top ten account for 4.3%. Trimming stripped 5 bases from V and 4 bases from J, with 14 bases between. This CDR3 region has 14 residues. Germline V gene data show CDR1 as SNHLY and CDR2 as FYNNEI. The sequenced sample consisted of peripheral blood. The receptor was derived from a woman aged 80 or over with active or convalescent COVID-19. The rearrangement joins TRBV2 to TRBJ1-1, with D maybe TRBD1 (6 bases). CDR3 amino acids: CASSKSGAVTEAFF. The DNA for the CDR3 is TGTGCCAGCAGTAAGTCAGGGGCGGTCACTGAAGCTTTCTTT.